Listed below are T cell receptor beta chains from one sample, sequenced in a study of untreated major depressive disorder. The protocol was immunoSEQ multiplex PCR, while the TCRdb copy is restricted to in-frame clones and leaves out a portion. The sample lists 20,000 to 25,000 clones; approximately 95% were seen once. The sample comprised CD4+ T cells from PBMCs. These receptors were collected from a man younger than 45 in good health. Each CDR3 is given with its conserved first and last residue. A D gene is named only where the DNA matches it firmly. Not every row has a clone size; where given, it reads once, few, many or a size class.

d_gene,v_gene,j_gene,abundance,CDR3aa,CDR3nt
TRBD1,TRBV6-4,TRBJ1-4,.,CASSEQGAGANEKLFF,TGTGCCAGCAGCGAACAGGGGGCTGGGGCTAATGAAAAACTGTTTTTT
TRBD2,TRBV5-4,TRBJ2-5,.,CASSPGTSGSGETQYF,TGTGCCAGCAGCCCAGGGACTAGCGGGAGCGGTGAGACCCAGTACTTC
TRBD2,TRBV5-4,TRBJ2-5,once,CASSWGGAGGAETQYF,TGTGCCAGCAGCTGGGGTGGAGCGGGAGGGGCGGAGACCCAGTACTTC
TRBD1,TRBV6-6,TRBJ2-7,.,CASSWGQGPYEQYF,TGTGCCAGCAGTTGGGGACAGGGCCCCTACGAGCAGTACTTC
TRBD2,TRBV27,TRBJ2-1,.,CASSLGGMAGVYNEQFF,TGTGCCAGCAGTTTAGGCGGAATGGCGGGAGTGTACAATGAGCAGTTCTTC
TRBD1,TRBV5-5,TRBJ1-5,once,CASSPQGDSNQPQHF,TGTGCCAGCAGCCCTCAGGGGGATAGCAATCAGCCCCAGCATTTT
.,TRBV5-1,TRBJ1-2,.,CASSLQAGSFYGYTF,TGCGCCAGCAGCCTACAAGCGGGCTCATTCTATGGCTACACCTTC
.,TRBV5-1,TRBJ1-3,.,CASSSVGGRRSGNTIYF,TGCGCCAGCAGCTCAGTGGGTGGACGCCGCTCTGGAAACACCATATATTTT
TRBD1,TRBV10-3,TRBJ1-2,.,CAISEPTGLYYGYTF,TGTGCCATCAGTGAGCCGACAGGGCTTTACTATGGCTACACCTTC
.,TRBV28,TRBJ1-2,few,CASSLSGNYGYTF,TGTGCCAGCAGTTTGAGCGGTAACTATGGCTACACCTTC
.,TRBV6-6,TRBJ1-1,.,CASRDPAQMNTEAFF,TGTGCCAGCAGAGACCCGGCCCAGATGAACACTGAAGCTTTCTTT
TRBD2,TRBV4-1,TRBJ2-1,.,CASSHEPSGSSYNEQFF,TGCGCCAGCAGCCATGAGCCTAGCGGGAGCTCCTACAATGAGCAGTTCTTC
.,TRBV9,TRBJ2-7,.,CASSVSGSEQYF,TGTGCCAGCAGCGTATCAGGTAGCGAGCAGTACTTC
.,TRBV6-1,TRBJ1-1,.,CASSVLDRPQAEAFF,TGTGCCAGCAGTGTTTTAGACCGACCTCAGGCTGAAGCTTTCTTT
TRBD2,TRBV30,TRBJ2-2,.,CAWSVGEGTNTGELFF,TGTGCCTGGAGTGTAGGGGAGGGGACGAACACCGGGGAGCTGTTTTTT
TRBD2,TRBV28,TRBJ2-1,.,CASSLTSGVSWFF,TGTGCCAGCAGTTTAACTAGCGGGGTCTCCTGGTTCTTC
TRBD1,TRBV7-2,TRBJ1-1,.,CASSLAFGQGNTEAFF,TGTGCCAGCAGCTTAGCGTTCGGACAGGGGAACACTGAAGCTTTCTTT
TRBD2,TRBV9,TRBJ2-7,.,CASSVGLAGVYEQYF,TGTGCCAGCAGCGTGGGGCTAGCGGGAGTCTACGAGCAGTACTTC
.,TRBV27,TRBJ1-1,.,CASTSGGMTEAFF,TGTGCCAGCACCTCTGGGGGTATGACTGAAGCTTTCTTT
.,TRBV6-6,TRBJ2-5,.,CASSSQPPGETQYF,TGTGCCAGCAGTTCTCAACCCCCAGGGGAGACCCAGTACTTC
TRBD2,TRBV19,TRBJ2-5,.,CASRGLAGVMETQYF,TGTGCCAGTAGGGGACTAGCGGGAGTGATGGAGACCCAGTACTTC
.,TRBV4-2,TRBJ2-6,few,CASSQDNSGANVLTF,TGTGCCAGCAGCCAAGATAATTCTGGGGCCAACGTCCTGACTTTC
TRBD2,TRBV30,TRBJ2-7,.,CAWRQPGLAGPYEQYF,TGTGCCTGGAGGCAGCCGGGACTAGCGGGACCCTACGAGCAGTACTTC
.,TRBV7-9,TRBJ2-2,.,CAESYIDLTNTGELFF,TGTGCCGAATCATATATAGATCTTACGAACACCGGGGAGCTGTTTTTT
.,TRBV7-9,TRBJ2-7,.,CASSSLRTWPVQYF,TGTGCCAGCAGCTCGCTCCGGACCTGGCCGGTCCAGTACTTC
.,TRBV11-1,TRBJ1-3,.,CATSVSSGNTIYF,TGTGCCACGTCGGTTTCATCTGGAAACACCATATATTTT
TRBD2,TRBV28,TRBJ2-3,.,CASSASGRRNTQYF,TGTGCCAGCAGTGCTAGCGGGAGAAGGAATACGCAGTATTTT
TRBD1,TRBV5-1,TRBJ1-4,few,CASSPSGTAYNEKLFF,TGCGCCAGCAGCCCCTCGGGGACAGCCTATAATGAAAAACTGTTTTTT
TRBD2,TRBV4-1,TRBJ2-7,.,CASSQRLAVPYEQYF,TGCGCCAGCAGCCAACGACTAGCGGTTCCCTACGAGCAGTACTTC